Listed below are T cell receptor beta chains from one sample, sequenced in a study of long-term antiretroviral therapy in people with HIV. Sequencing used immunoSEQ multiplex PCR; TCRdb keeps in-frame clones, though not all of them. This sample yields approximately 32,000 clones, of which around 82% are seen a single time; around 13% belongs to the top ten. The input for sequencing was unsorted PBMCs, taken 0.3 years after starting antiretroviral therapy. All receptors come from a man aged 18 to 29 with HIV. Both conserved end residues are part of each CDR3. A D gene is named only where the DNA matches it firmly. Some rows mark clone size as missing; the rest say once, few, many or name a class of expanded clone.

TRBJ2-2 - TRBV6-5 once TGTGCCAGCAGTTACAGGTCTGGGCACACCGGGGAGCTGTTTTTT CASSYRSGHTGELFF
TRBJ2-2 TRBD1 TRBV7-9 - TGTGCCAGCAGCCCGAGGGGACAGCAAAACACCGGGGAGCTGTTTTTT CASSPRGQQNTGELFF
TRBJ1-5 - TRBV6-5 - TGTGCCAGCAGTTACAGGGGGGGCCAGCCCCAGCATTTT CASSYRGGQPQHF
TRBJ2-5 - TRBV18 once TGTGCCAGCTCACCTTCAGAAGAGACCCAGTACTTC CASSPSEETQYF
TRBJ2-1 - TRBV12-5 - TGTGCTAGTGGTTTGGAAGGGGTCGAGCAGTTCTTC CASGLEGVEQFF
TRBJ2-7 - TRBV27 few TGTGCCAGCAGTCCCGTAATGACACTCTACGAGCAGTACTTC CASSPVMTLYEQYF
TRBJ1-3 TRBD1 TRBV6-1 - TGTGCCAGCAGTACGTTGGACAGGGATGGAAACACCATATATTTT CASSTLDRDGNTIYF
TRBJ1-5 - TRBV27 - TGTGCCAGCAGTTTACGGGTCGGGCAGCCCCAGCATTTT CASSLRVGQPQHF
TRBJ2-1 - TRBV5-6 - TGTGCCAGCAGCCCGGGACGCCCGATACACTACAATGAGCAGTTCTTC CASSPGRPIHYNEQFF
TRBJ2-3 - TRBV4-3 - TGCGCCAGCAGCCAAGAACCAGAGGGGGAAGGACACACAGATACGCAGTATTTT CASSQEPEGEGHTDTQYF
TRBJ1-4 TRBD1 TRBV4-2 - TGTGCCAGCAGCCAAGAGCCGACAGGGGGGCGTAATGAAAAACTGTTTTTT CASSQEPTGGRNEKLFF
TRBJ1-2 TRBD1 TRBV13 once TGTGCCAGCAGCTCCACTCAGGGGGCTGGTGGCTACACCTTC CASSSTQGAGGYTF
TRBJ2-5 TRBD2 TRBV28 - TGTGCCAGCAGCCGTCTAGCGGGGCGAATGGCGGAGACCCAGTACTTC CASSRLAGRMAETQYF
TRBJ1-2 - TRBV15 - TGTGCCACCAGCGCCGGACAGAGCAACTATGGCTACACCTTC CATSAGQSNYGYTF
TRBJ2-5 - TRBV6-5 - TGTGCCAGCAGTTACCAACTAGTGGGAACCCGAGAGACCCAGTACTTC CASSYQLVGTRETQYF
TRBJ2-5 TRBD1 TRBV28 - TGTGCCAGCAGTTCAACGGGGGGGACAGGGGCTCCCCAAGAGACCCAGTACTTC CASSSTGGTGAPQETQYF
TRBJ1-2 TRBD1 TRBV4-1 - TGCGCCAGCAGCCGGCCGGGACAGGGGGCGCGTGGCTACACCTTC CASSRPGQGARGYTF
TRBJ1-3 - TRBV19 - TGTGCCAGTAGTATAGACGGGACCTCTGGAAACACCATATATTTT CASSIDGTSGNTIYF
TRBJ1-1 - TRBV19 - TGTGCCAGTAGTTGGACAGAGAACACTGAAGCTTTCTTT CASSWTENTEAFF
TRBJ1-2 TRBD1 TRBV27 - TGTGCCAGCAGTCCTAGGACAGGAAACTATGGCTACACCTTC CASSPRTGNYGYTF
TRBJ1-3 - TRBV5-6 - TGTGCCAGCAGCTTGTCTTTCGGCCGTACCTCTGGAAACACCATATATTTT CASSLSFGRTSGNTIYF
TRBJ2-7 TRBD2 TRBV2 - TGTGCCAGCAGTAACGAACTAGCGGGAGGCTCCTACGAGCAGTACTTC CASSNELAGGSYEQYF
TRBJ1-5 TRBD1 TRBV6-5 - TGTGCCACCAGGGTAACAGGGGATAGCAATCAGCCCCAGCATTTT CATRVTGDSNQPQHF
TRBJ2-7 - TRBV5-4 - TGTGCCAGCAGCCAGGGGACTTCGGATGAGTACTTC CASSQGTSDEYF
TRBJ2-3 - TRBV4-1 - TGCGCCAGCAGCCAAGATGGGGGGGCGTCGGGCACAGATACGCAGTATTTT CASSQDGGASGTDTQYF
TRBJ1-1 - TRBV30 - TGTGCCTGGAGTGGGGCTCCTTTGTCGGCTTTCTTT CAWSGAPLSAFF
TRBJ2-6 - TRBV5-1 - TGCGCCAGCAGCTCACAGGGCATGGCTGGGGCCAACGTCCTGACTTTC CASSSQGMAGANVLTF
TRBJ2-2 TRBD1 TRBV7-9 - TGTGCCAGCAGCTTAGGAGGGACAGGGGGCTATTCCGGGGAGCTGTTTTTT CASSLGGTGGYSGELFF
TRBJ1-1 TRBD1 TRBV9 - TGTGCCAGCAGCCTATCAGGGGGCGCGAGGATGAACACTGAAGCTTTCTTT CASSLSGGARMNTEAFF
TRBJ2-7 - TRBV10-3 - TGTGCCATCAGTGAGCCGACAAATAGCGGCTCCTACGAGCAGTACTTC CAISEPTNSGSYEQYF
TRBJ2-2 TRBD2 TRBV7-9 - TGTGCCAGCGGCTCGGGGCGGCGGGGGGGCCTGAACACCGGGGAGCTGTTTTTT CASGSGRRGGLNTGELFF